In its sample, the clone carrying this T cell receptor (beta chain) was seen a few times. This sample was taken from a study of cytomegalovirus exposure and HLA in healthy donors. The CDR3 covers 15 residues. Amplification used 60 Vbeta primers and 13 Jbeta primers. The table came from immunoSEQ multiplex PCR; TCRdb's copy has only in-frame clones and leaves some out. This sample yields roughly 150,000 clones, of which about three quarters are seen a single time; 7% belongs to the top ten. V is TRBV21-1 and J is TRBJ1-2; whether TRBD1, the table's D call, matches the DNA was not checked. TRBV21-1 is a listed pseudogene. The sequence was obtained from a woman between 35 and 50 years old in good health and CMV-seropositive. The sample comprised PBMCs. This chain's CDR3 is CASSNSRDRDYGYTF. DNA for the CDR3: TGTGCCAGCAGCAATAGCAGGGACAGGGACTATGGCTACACCTTC.